One and the same sample provided the 24 T cell receptor beta chains below, sequenced in a study of blood T cell repertoires in COVID-19. Profiling relied on immunoSEQ multiplex PCR, and the TCRdb table lists in-frame clones only, not all of them. The profile shows 220,000 or so clones, 86% of them singletons. Sequencing used peripheral blood. The receptors originated from a woman between 50 and 59 years old with COVID-19, enrolled during active disease.

This clone was recorded a few times. The CDR3 sequence is CASSLDQGRRETQYF. For the CDR3, the DNA is TGTGCCAGCAGCTTGGATCAGGGTAGGAGAGAGACCCAGTACTTC. V usage is TRBV5-4 and J usage is TRBJ2-5; possible D gene TRBD1, 5 bases. Germline assignment: CDR1 SGHNT and CDR2 YYREEE (reference sequence). The V and J ends lost 0 bases and 4 bases respectively, with 13 bases between them. This CDR3 is built from 15 residues.

The CDR3 spells CASSPRGGISTDTQYF. Here the CDR3 DNA reads TGTGCCAGCAGCCCCCGTGGGGGGATAAGCACAGATACGCAGTATTTT. This chain joins TRBV7-9 and TRBJ2-3, with a possible D match to TRBD2 (6 bases). The CDR3 totals 16 residues. Germline CDR1 reads SEHNR; CDR2 reads FQNEAQ (reference sequence). Trimming left V 5 bases short and J 0 bases short, with 15 bases between.

V is TRBV28 and J is TRBJ1-2, with D perhaps TRBD1 (6 bases). Germline assignment: CDR1 MDHEN and CDR2 SYDVKM. V was pared by 6 bases and J by 4 bases, with 15 bases between. The CDR3 runs 14 residues. CDR3 nucleotide sequence: TGTGCCAGCAGCCCATTGGACAGATTCTATGGCTACACCTTC. It codes for CASSPLDRFYGYTF.

The genes are TRBV28 and TRBJ1-4; D remains ambiguous. Trimming pared 1 base from V and 8 bases from J, leaving 5 bases between. Germline values: CDR1 MDHEN, CDR2 SYDVKM. The CDR3 sequence is 12 residues long. This CDR3 is CASSLFREKLFF. The DNA for the CDR3 is TGTGCCAGCAGTTTATTCAGGGAAAAACTGTTTTTT.

This rearrangement joins TRBV6-1 to TRBJ2-7; D is uncertain. Germline-derived CDR1 and CDR2 are MNHNS and SASEGT. The germline V and J ends were trimmed by 2 bases and 7 bases, with 15 bases remaining between them. The CDR3 runs 14 residues. CDR3 protein: CASSELLGFGEQYF. The CDR3 DNA reads as TGTGCCAGCAGTGAATTGCTAGGCTTTGGGGAGCAGTACTTC.

V is TRBV6-6 and J is TRBJ1-1; D is unclear. Germline CDR1 MNHNY, CDR2 SVGAGI (reference sequence). This CDR3 contains 14 residues. Trimming removed 2 bases from V and 5 bases from J, with 12 bases in between. CDR3 region: CASSYPGERTEAFF. CDR3 DNA sequence: TGTGCCAGCAGTTACCCCGGGGAGAGGACTGAAGCTTTCTTT.

V usage is TRBV11-2 and J usage is TRBJ2-5; 7 nucleotides match TRBD2. The CDR3 contains 13 residues. The trim removed 3 bases at V and 4 bases at J, leaving 2 bases unmatched. From germline, CDR1 is SGHAT and CDR2 FQNNGV. The CDR3: CASSLGGVETQYF. CDR3 DNA: TGTGCCAGCAGCTTGGGGGGGGTAGAGACCCAGTACTTC.

The chain couples TRBV4-3 to TRBJ1-1, with D possibly matching TRBD1 (5 bases). This CDR3 region has 19 residues. The ends were cut back, 0 bases at V and 2 bases at J, with 22 bases in the middle. The germline V gene encodes CDR1 LGHNA and CDR2 YSLEER. The CDR3 here is CASSQDRVQGGIGNTEAFF. The CDR3 bases are TGCGCCAGCAGCCAAGATAGAGTCCAGGGTGGGATCGGTAACACTGAAGCTTTCTTT.

The chain joins TRBV9 to TRBJ1-4, with D tentatively TRBD1 (5 bases). CDR1 is SGDLS and CDR2 is YYNGEE in the germline V gene. V dropped 4 bases and J dropped 0 bases, with 10 bases sitting between them. The CDR3 loop spans 15 amino acids. CDR3 residues: CASSFKGSTNEKLFF. CDR3 sequence (DNA): TGTGCCAGCAGCTTCAAGGGGTCAACTAATGAAAAACTGTTTTTT.

V is TRBV6-5 and J is TRBJ1-1, with 8 bases lining up with TRBD1. The trim removed 0 bases at V and 11 bases at J, leaving 11 bases unmatched. The CDR3 is made up of 15 amino acids. In germline, CDR1 is MNHEY, CDR2 SVGAGI. The CDR3 spells CASSYSRQGASRAFF. Written as DNA, the CDR3 is TGTGCCAGCAGTTACTCGAGGCAGGGGGCAAGCAGGGCTTTCTTT.

The V call is TRBV7-3, the J call TRBJ1-1; D is perhaps TRBD1 (6 bases). The germline V gene encodes CDR1 SGHTA and CDR2 FQGTGA. The CDR3 extends over 14 amino acids. V was trimmed by 0 bases and J by 7 bases, leaving 12 bases between them. In DNA form, the CDR3 reads TGTGCCAGCAGCTTAACGCGGGGGCATGGTGAAGCTTTCTTT. This translates into CASSLTRGHGEAFF.

The genes are TRBV2 and TRBJ1-2; 10 nucleotides align to TRBD1. The CDR3 is made up of 13 amino acids. Germline V lookup: CDR1 SNHLY, CDR2 FYNNEI. The V segment lost 8 bases and the J segment 5 bases; nucleotides outside the gene matches: 5. The CDR3 reads CASGRDRGYGYTF. The CDR3 coding sequence is TGTGCCAGCGGCCGGGACAGGGGATATGGCTACACCTTC.

The chain uses TRBV18 and TRBJ1-5; D is uncertain. This CDR3 comprises 14 residues. Germline-derived CDR1 and CDR2 are KGHSH and LQKENI. Trimming stripped 0 bases from V and 0 bases from J, with 3 bases between. Written as DNA, the CDR3 is TGTGCCAGCTCACCACCTAGTAGCAATCAGCCCCAGCATTTT. Translating it yields CASSPPSSNQPQHF. The variable domain in full, with the rest retrieved from reference TRBV18 and TRBJ1-5, is NAGVMQNPRHLVRRRGQEARLRCSPMKGHSHVYWYRQLPEEGLKFMVYLQKENIIDESGMPKERFSAEFPKEGPSILRIQQVVRGDSAAYFCASSPPSSNQPQHFGDGTRLSIL.

The chain joins TRBV2 to TRBJ2-2, with 9 bases that match TRBD1. This CDR3 region has 16 residues. The germline gives CDR1 SNHLY, CDR2 FYNNEI. The trim removed 8 bases at V and 4 bases at J, leaving 11 bases unmatched. The CDR3, as DNA: TGTGCCAGCTCCCGGGACAGGGCGGGTGGCACCGGGGAGCTGTTTTTT. Translated, it gives CASSRDRAGGTGELFF.

The gene calls are TRBV25-1 and TRBJ1-6, with D possibly being TRBD1 (6 bases). The CDR3 is made up of 12 amino acids. In germline, CDR1 is MGHDK, CDR2 SYGVNS. The V end lost 7 bases, the J end lost 5 bases, and 6 bases lay between the germline ends. In nucleotides, the CDR3 is TGTGCCAGCAACAGGGATAATTCACCCCTCCACTTT. It translates to CASNRDNSPLHF.

CDR3 in DNA: TGTGCCAGCAGTGATAGAGAGGGGGTGGCGCAGTACTTC. Translated, it gives CASSDREGVAQYF. J is TRBJ2-7 and V is TRBV2; D is perhaps TRBD1 (6 bases). CDR1 is SNHLY and CDR2 is FYNNEI in the germline V gene. Trimming stripped 3 bases from V and 9 bases from J, with 15 bases between. This CDR3 region has 13 residues.

This chain connects TRBV19 to TRBJ1-5; weak D call: TRBD1 (5 bases). The CDR3 runs 13 residues. The germline gives CDR1 LNHDA, CDR2 SQIVND (reference sequence). Trimming stripped 6 bases from V and 10 bases from J, with 16 bases between. Here the CDR3 DNA reads TGTGCCAGTAGCCCAGCGGCGGGGCGACCCCAGCATTTT. This translates into CASSPAAGRPQHF.

The chain links TRBV28 to TRBJ1-1, with a possible D match to TRBD1 (5 bases). The CDR3 loop spans 13 amino acids. V was pared by 9 bases and J by 5 bases, with 16 bases between. Germline CDR1 is MDHEN and CDR2 is SYDVKM. The CDR3 DNA follows: TGTGCCAGTACAGGACCCTGGGGAACTGAAGCTTTCTTT. This gives the protein CASTGPWGTEAFF.

The rearrangement uses TRBV2 and TRBJ2-2; 8 bases are a match to TRBD1. Germline assignment: CDR1 SNHLY and CDR2 FYNNEI. This CDR3 is built from 16 residues. Trimming removed 5 bases from V and 7 bases from J; junction bases left unmatched: 12. Here the CDR3 reads CASSKGGRGRSGELFF. DNA for the CDR3: TGTGCCAGCAGTAAGGGGGGCAGGGGGCGAAGCGGGGAGCTGTTTTTT.

The chain employs TRBV5-1 and TRBJ1-2; tentative D call: TRBD1 (6 bases). The CDR3 covers 14 residues. Trimming removed 2 bases at V and 4 bases at J, with 12 bases between. The germline gives CDR1 SGHRS, CDR2 YFSETQ. The DNA of the CDR3 is TGCGCCAGCAGCTTTCGCAGGGGAGCCTATGGCTACACCTTC. It is translated as CASSFRRGAYGYTF.

This chain links TRBV27 with TRBJ2-3, with D possibly TRBD2 on 6 matching bases. This CDR3 is 15 amino acids long. The germline V and J ends were trimmed by 2 bases and 0 bases, with 9 bases remaining between them. CDR1 MNHEY and CDR2 SMNVEV come from the germline V gene (reference sequence). The CDR3 loop reads CASSLGGSSTDTQYF. The CDR3 DNA is TGTGCCAGCAGTTTAGGAGGGAGCAGCACAGATACGCAGTATTTT.

This clone showed up just once. The gene calls are TRBV12-3 or TRBV12-4 and TRBJ1-2; weak D call: TRBD1 (6 bases). Trimming took off 2 bases at V and 3 bases at J, with 7 bases between the two ends. CDR3 length: 13 amino acids. The chain's CDR3 is CASSLSGDYGYTF. The CDR3 coding sequence is TGTGCCAGCAGTTTATCAGGGGACTATGGCTACACCTTC.

The sample holds one count of this clone. V usage is TRBV14 and J usage is TRBJ1-1; D possibly corresponds to TRBD1 (6 bases). Germline V gene lookup returns CDR1 SGHDN and CDR2 FVKESK. The CDR3 is 17 residues long. V lost 0 bases and J 2 bases, leaving 16 bases between the germline ends. DNA for the CDR3: TGTGCCAGCAGCCAAGAACTGGGGGCAGGGGTTAACACTGAAGCTTTCTTT. This gives the protein CASSQELGAGVNTEAFF. The full variable domain, in which reference TRBV14 and TRBJ1-1 provide the parts outside the CDR3, is EAGVTQFPSHSVIEKGQTVTLRCDPISGHDNLYWYRRVMGKEIKFLLHFVKESKQDESGMPNNRFLAERTGGTYSTLKVQPAELEDSGVYFCASSQELGAGVNTEAFFGQGTRLTVV.

V and J are TRBV6-6 and TRBJ2-5; perhaps TRBD2 as D (5 bases). Germline V gives CDR1 MNHNY, CDR2 SVGAGI (reference sequence). The CDR3 has 13 residues. Trimming cost V 6 bases and J 4 bases, with 12 bases left between them. This CDR3 reads CASSPPGLETQYF. The CDR3 nucleotides are TGTGCCAGCAGCCCCCCGGGGTTAGAGACCCAGTACTTC.